Below, 11 T cell receptor beta chains from the same sample are listed, as sequenced in a study of shared clonotypes between healthy human individuals. Here immunoSEQ multiplex PCR was the method, and the copy in TCRdb shows in-frame clones only, minus some. The table records 550,000 to 800,000 clones, 90% of them present only once. The sequenced sample was memory CD8+ T cells from PBMCs. As for subset: CD45RO+ cells pooled with CCR7-negative TemRA cells. These receptors were obtained from a man between 18 and 29 years old in good health. Some clones in this sample may be carry-over from other donors' samples.

The chain uses TRBV29-1 and TRBJ2-7; D not resolved. The CDR3 has 16 amino acids. Trimming took off 6 bases at V and 3 bases at J, with 24 bases between the two ends. Germline V CDR1 and CDR2: SQVTM, ANQGSEA. The CDR3 sequence is CSVLGAKDNQNYEQYF. The CDR3 DNA sequence: TGCAGCGTCCTTGGCGCAAAGGATAATCAAAACTACGAGCAGTACTTC.

This chain connects TRBV19 to TRBJ1-5; possibly TRBD1 for D (6 bases). Germline V CDR1 and CDR2: LNHDA, SQIVND (reference sequence). V lost 5 bases, J lost 2 bases, and 13 bases lay in between. CDR3 length: 15 residues. The CDR3 coding sequence is TGTGCCAGTAGTGTAGGGGGTTGGGGCAATCAGCCCCAGCATTTT. Protein: CASSVGGWGNQPQHF. Full variable domain (remainder filled in from reference TRBV19 and TRBJ1-5): DGGITQSPKYLFRKEGQNVTLSCEQNLNHDAMYWYRQDPGQGLRLIYYSQIVNDFQKGDIAEGYSVSREKKESFPLTVTSAQKNPTAFYLCASSVGGWGNQPQHFGDGTRLSIL.

The chain uses TRBV30 and TRBJ2-2; tentative D call: TRBD2 (6 bases). CDR1 and CDR2 from the germline V gene are GTSNPN and SVGIG (reference sequence). V was clipped by 2 bases and J by 4 bases, with 11 bases between them. This CDR3 spans 14 amino acids. In DNA, the CDR3 is TGTGCCTGGAGTCTTCCCGGGGGCACCGGGGAGCTGTTTTTT. Its protein is CAWSLPGGTGELFF.

This chain links TRBV6-6 with TRBJ2-3; unclear D gene. Germline assignment: CDR1 MNHNY and CDR2 SVGAGI (reference sequence). This CDR3 spans 15 amino acids. Trimming removed 6 bases from V and 3 bases from J, with 16 bases in between. DNA of the CDR3: TGTGCCAGCAGACTCGGACCCTTCTCTACAGATACGCAGTATTTT. It translates to CASRLGPFSTDTQYF.

The chain couples TRBV11-2 to TRBJ1-5; the D gene is possibly TRBD1 (5 bases). This CDR3 is 15 amino acids long. Germline V lookup: CDR1 SGHAT, CDR2 FQNNGV. With 3 bases removed from V and 4 bases from J, the gap between germline ends came to 13 bases. The CDR3 loop reads CASSLGPEGNQPQHF. CDR3 in DNA: TGTGCCAGCAGCTTGGGACCCGAGGGAAATCAGCCCCAGCATTTT.

The gene calls are TRBV7-2 and TRBJ2-1; TRBD2 agrees at 9 bases. This CDR3 is 15 amino acids long. Germline loops: CDR1 SGHTA, CDR2 FQGNSA. V lost 3 bases, J lost 8 bases, and 8 bases stayed unmatched. The CDR3 DNA reads TGTGCCAGCAGCTTTCTTGGCGGGAGGGGGTATGAGCAGTTCTTC. Its translation: CASSFLGGRGYEQFF.

This clone was seen just once. CDR3 amino acids: CASSDWGPPWEQYF. The DNA of the CDR3 is TGTGCCAGCAGTGATTGGGGACCCCCGTGGGAGCAGTACTTC. This chain joins TRBV6-1 and TRBJ2-7, with D tentatively TRBD1 or TRBD2 (5 bases each). The V gene's germline CDR1 is MNHNS and CDR2 SASEGT. The CDR3 has 14 amino acids. V was cut by 3 bases and J by 7 bases, with 16 bases left in between.

This chain joins TRBV9 and TRBJ2-1; 7 bases map to TRBD1. Unmatched junction bases numbered 11, after V lost 3 bases and J lost 5 bases. CDR1 is SGDLS, CDR2 YYNGEE, per germline. The CDR3 is 16 residues long. CDR3: CASSAWTGSWDNEQFF. The DNA for the CDR3 is TGTGCCAGCAGCGCCTGGACAGGCTCCTGGGACAATGAGCAGTTCTTC.

The chain links TRBV27 to TRBJ2-1; TRBD2 might be the D (5 bases). The CDR3 has 15 residues. Germline lookup yields CDR1 MNHEY and CDR2 SMNVEV (reference sequence). The V and J ends lost 3 bases and 5 bases respectively, with 14 bases between them. The CDR3: CASSFGSYGHNEQFF. CDR3 in DNA: TGTGCCAGCAGTTTTGGGAGTTACGGCCACAATGAGCAGTTCTTC.

The V call is TRBV5-1, the J call TRBJ1-2; 7 bases align to TRBD1. Germline-derived CDR1 and CDR2 are SGHRS and YFSETQ. The V and J ends lost 7 bases and 5 bases, in that order; junction bases with no gene match: 5. This CDR3 is built from 12 residues. CDR3 in DNA: TGCGCCAGCTCCGACAGGGTTTATGGCTACACCTTC. It specifies CASSDRVYGYTF.

V and J are TRBV20-1 and TRBJ2-1; no definite D call. Germline CDR1 DFQATT, CDR2 SNEGSKA (reference sequence). Trimming removed 6 bases from V and 7 bases from J, with 7 bases in between. This CDR3 has 10 residues. CDR3 protein: CSARLNEQFF. In DNA form, the CDR3 reads TGCAGTGCCCGGCTGAATGAGCAGTTCTTC.